This T cell receptor beta chain was recorded in a study of blood T cells in healthy people across ages. A second PCR of 7 to 11 cycles used a sample-barcoded 5' primer and a J-beta primer mix. MiXCR, applied by TCRdb to the 5' RACE reads, yields one record per CDR3 protein. The table records over a million distinct CDR3 sequences, around 59% of them present only once. Samples each had at least 6 micrograms of total RNA extracted. Germline V lookup: CDR1 SGDLS, CDR2 YYNGEE. Germline trimming cut 4 bases from V and 2 bases from J; bases unmatched to any gene: 8. The CDR3 is 15 residues long. The sequence was collected from a man between 18 and 29 years old in good health. The V call is TRBV9, the J call TRBJ2-7; 8 bases map to TRBD1. Sequencing used blood. The CDR3 coding sequence is TGTGCCAGCAGCTTTCGGACAGGGACCCCCTACGAGCAGTACTTC. This translates into CASSFRTGTPYEQYF.